The T cell receptor beta chain under discussion was sequenced for a study of cytomegalovirus exposure and HLA in healthy donors. The junction had 8 bases not matched to a gene; V was cut back by 2 bases and J by 4 bases. CDR1 MDHEN and CDR2 SYDVKM come from the germline V gene. The CDR3 extends over 15 amino acids. A multiplex PCR was run with 60 Vbeta primers and 13 Jbeta primers. Repertoires were generated with immunoSEQ multiplex PCR, while TCRdb's copy carries only in-frame clones and drops some. The profile covers around 150,000 clones, with 76% appearing a single time and around 1.7% taken by the ten largest. This clone was found once. The antigen is undetermined. Regarding the study as a whole: Across donors, presence/absence analyses took sequencing depth to be roughly uniform.

The receptor was isolated from a woman aged 40-49 years in good health and CMV-seronegative. The specimen was PBMCs. The J gene is TRBJ2-7, the V gene TRBV28; TRBD2 agrees at 7 bases. CDR3 amino acids: CASSLLGEGLYEQYF. As DNA, the CDR3 is TGTGCCAGCAGTTTACTGGGGGAGGGCCTGTACGAGCAGTACTTC.